This section outlines one T cell receptor (beta chain) sequence together with its context. Its target antigen remains unknown. Nothing much larger sits one base from this clone, and base qualities are not available. Library preparation employed the immunoSEQ multiplex PCR assay. The immuneACCESS repertoire file appears here via TCRdb, limited to in-frame rearrangements. These files lack a portion of the clones; in checked studies, under half of the deficit traces to unresolved V genes, and the cause of the others is not known. This sample gives about 410,000 clones in total; around nine tenths of them show up just once. Together, the top ten hold 5% to 7% of the sample. This sample was included in a study of control samples from healthy donors and cancer patients (dated by TCRdb to 2020 to 2021). According to the germline V gene, CDR1 reads KGHSH and CDR2 reads LQKENI. The CDR3 covers 13 residues, taking in both the cysteine and the phenylalanine. Kept here is only the CDR3 DNA, which spans 39 bases and is read in frame from base 1. Deletion took 0 bases off V and 8 bases off J, with a span of 8 bases between the germline ends.

The receptor's source is a middle-aged man with head and neck cancer. The chain joins TRBV18 to TRBJ2-1, with no D gene named confidently. What was sequenced was PBMCs. The nucleotide sequence reads as follows: TGTGCCAGCTCACCACCGATTAGTGATGAGCAGTTCTTC. Its protein product is CASSPPISDEQFF.